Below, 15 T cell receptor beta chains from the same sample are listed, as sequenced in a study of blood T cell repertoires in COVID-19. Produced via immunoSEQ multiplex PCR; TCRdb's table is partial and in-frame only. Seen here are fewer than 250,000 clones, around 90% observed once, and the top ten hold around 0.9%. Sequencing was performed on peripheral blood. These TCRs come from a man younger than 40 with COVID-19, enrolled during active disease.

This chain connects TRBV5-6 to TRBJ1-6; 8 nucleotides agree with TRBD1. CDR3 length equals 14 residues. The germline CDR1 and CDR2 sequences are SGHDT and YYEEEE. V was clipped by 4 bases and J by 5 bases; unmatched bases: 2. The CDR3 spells CASSTTGDNSPLHF. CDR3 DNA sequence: TGTGCCAGCAGCACGACAGGGGATAATTCACCCCTCCACTTT.

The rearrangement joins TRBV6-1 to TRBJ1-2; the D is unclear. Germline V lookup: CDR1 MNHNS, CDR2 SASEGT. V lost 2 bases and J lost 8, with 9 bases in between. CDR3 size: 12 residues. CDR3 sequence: CASSEISLGYTF. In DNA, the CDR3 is TGTGCCAGCAGTGAAATATCTTTGGGCTACACCTTC.

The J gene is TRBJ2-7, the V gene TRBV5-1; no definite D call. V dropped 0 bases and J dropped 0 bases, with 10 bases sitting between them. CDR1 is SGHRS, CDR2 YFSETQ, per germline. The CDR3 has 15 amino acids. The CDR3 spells CASSLGLASSYEQYF. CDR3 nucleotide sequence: TGCGCCAGCAGCTTGGGACTCGCCAGCTCCTACGAGCAGTACTTC.

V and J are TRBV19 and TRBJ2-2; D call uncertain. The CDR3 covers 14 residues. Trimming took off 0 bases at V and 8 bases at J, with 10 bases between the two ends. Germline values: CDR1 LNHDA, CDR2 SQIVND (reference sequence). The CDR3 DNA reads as TGTGCCAGTAGTATAGACCCCAACTCGGGGGAGCTGTTTTTT. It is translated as CASSIDPNSGELFF.

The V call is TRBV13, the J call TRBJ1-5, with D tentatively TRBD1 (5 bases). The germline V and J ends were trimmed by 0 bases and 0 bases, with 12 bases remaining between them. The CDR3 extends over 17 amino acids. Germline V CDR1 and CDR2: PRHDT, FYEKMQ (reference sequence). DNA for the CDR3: TGTGCCAGCAGCTTAGGCGCAGGGTCTTTTAGCAATCAGCCCCAGCATTTT. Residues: CASSLGAGSFSNQPQHF.

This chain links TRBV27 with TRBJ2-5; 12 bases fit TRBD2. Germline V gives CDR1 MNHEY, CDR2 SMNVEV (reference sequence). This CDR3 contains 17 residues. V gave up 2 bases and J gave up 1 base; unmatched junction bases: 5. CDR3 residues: CASSLRLAGVTQETQYF. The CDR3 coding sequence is TGTGCCAGCAGTTTAAGACTAGCGGGGGTTACCCAAGAGACCCAGTACTTC.

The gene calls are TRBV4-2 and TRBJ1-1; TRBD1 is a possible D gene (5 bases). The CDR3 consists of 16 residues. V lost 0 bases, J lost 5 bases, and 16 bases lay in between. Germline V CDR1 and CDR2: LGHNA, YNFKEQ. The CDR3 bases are TGTGCCAGCAGCCAAGACCCGGGAGGGACGGGAACTGAAGCTTTCTTT. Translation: CASSQDPGGTGTEAFF.

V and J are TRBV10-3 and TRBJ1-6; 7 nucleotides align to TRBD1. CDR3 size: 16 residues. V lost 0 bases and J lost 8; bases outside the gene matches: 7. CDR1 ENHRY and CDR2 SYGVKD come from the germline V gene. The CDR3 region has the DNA TGTGCCATCAGTGAGTCTGATAGGGGGCTGGATTCACCCCTCCACTTT. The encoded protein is CAISESDRGLDSPLHF.

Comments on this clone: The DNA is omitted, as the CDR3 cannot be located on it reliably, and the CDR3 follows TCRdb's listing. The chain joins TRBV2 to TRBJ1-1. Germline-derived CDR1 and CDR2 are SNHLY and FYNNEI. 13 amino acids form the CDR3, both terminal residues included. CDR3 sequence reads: CASILGGPTEAFF.

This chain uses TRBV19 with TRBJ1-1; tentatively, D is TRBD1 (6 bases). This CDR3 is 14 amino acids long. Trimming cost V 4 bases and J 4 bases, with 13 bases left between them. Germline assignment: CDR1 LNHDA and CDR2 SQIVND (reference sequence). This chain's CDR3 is CASSTPGEGTEAFF. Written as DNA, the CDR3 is TGTGCCAGTAGTACACCAGGGGAGGGCACTGAAGCTTTCTTT.

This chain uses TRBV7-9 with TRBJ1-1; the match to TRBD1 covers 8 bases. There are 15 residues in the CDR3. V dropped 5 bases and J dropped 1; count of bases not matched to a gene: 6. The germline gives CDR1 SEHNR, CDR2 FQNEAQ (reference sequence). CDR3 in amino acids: CASSQGQGANTEAFF. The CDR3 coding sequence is TGTGCCAGCAGCCAAGGCCAGGGGGCGAACACTGAAGCTTTCTTT.

The CDR3, as DNA: TGTGCCAGCAGCATCGGGGGGGACAATCAGCCCCAGCATTTT. Protein product: CASSIGGDNQPQHF. The gene calls are TRBV6-5 and TRBJ1-5, with a possible D match to TRBD1 (5 bases). Trimming left V 6 bases short and J 3 bases short, with 12 bases between. Germline V CDR1 and CDR2: MNHEY, SVGAGI. The CDR3 loop spans 14 amino acids.

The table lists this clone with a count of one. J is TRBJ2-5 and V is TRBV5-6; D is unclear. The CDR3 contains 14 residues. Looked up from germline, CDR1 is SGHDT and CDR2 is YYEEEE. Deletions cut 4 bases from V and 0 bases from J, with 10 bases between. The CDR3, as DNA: TGTGCCAGCAGCATGAGACTTCACCAAGAGACCCAGTACTTC. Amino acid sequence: CASSMRLHQETQYF.

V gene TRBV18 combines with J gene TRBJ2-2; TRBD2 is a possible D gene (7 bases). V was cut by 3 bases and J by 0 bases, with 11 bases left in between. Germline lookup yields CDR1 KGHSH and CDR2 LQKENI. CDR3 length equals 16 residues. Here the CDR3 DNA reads TGTGCCAGCTCACCCCTAGGGGGGGCGAACACCGGGGAGCTGTTTTTT. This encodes CASSPLGGANTGELFF.

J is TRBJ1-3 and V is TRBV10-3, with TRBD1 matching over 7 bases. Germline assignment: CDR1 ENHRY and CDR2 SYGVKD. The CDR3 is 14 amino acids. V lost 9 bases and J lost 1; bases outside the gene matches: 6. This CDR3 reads CAMGTEGSGNTIYF. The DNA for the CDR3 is TGTGCCATGGGGACAGAGGGGTCTGGAAACACCATATATTTT.